Sequencing of this T cell receptor (beta chain) was carried out in a study of CXCR3-negative and CXCR3-positive naive CD8 T cells. Study at large: Per-library TRB read counts averaged about 1.5 +/- 0.3 million, adding up to around 130 million in total.

General study results and limits: Much lower diversity was found in memory CD8+ cells, while both naive subsets had comparably high diversity.

The CDR3 has 17 residues. Germline V gene lookup returns CDR1 MDHEN and CDR2 SYDVKM. Through 5' RACE with UMI labels, the TRB cDNA libraries were prepared. TCRdb processed the 5' RACE reads again and assigns one entry to each CDR3 protein, with no DNA. This sample's table has around 40,000 distinct CDR3 sequences. A note on this clonotype: Its antigen is still unknown.

The J gene is TRBJ2-7, the V gene TRBV28; TCRdb designates TRBD1, a call that cannot be tested without DNA. This sequence originates from a human donor in good health. Some clones in this sample may be carry-over from other donors' samples. Specimen: memory CD8+ T cells from blood. The CDR3 reads CASSSNSRGPNFYEQYF.